The rows below give T cell receptor beta chains drawn from one sample of a study of neoadjuvant nivolumab and ipilimumab in lung cancer. The repertoire was sequenced with immunoSEQ multiplex PCR; TCRdb's copy has only in-frame clones and lacks some. The repertoire includes about 27,000 clones, roughly 76% of them detected once, and roughly 20% sits in the top ten. Here the sequenced sample was tumor tissue, taken after neoadjuvant nivolumab, alone or with ipilimumab, at or shortly before surgery. The receptors stem from an adult with non-small cell lung cancer. Both conserved end residues are part of each CDR3. D genes are given only for firm matches. Clone size is given for some rows only: seen once, a few or many times, or a class if the clone is expanded.

TRBJ1-2	TRBD1	TRBV27	.	TGTGCCAGCGGGGGACAGGGGGCAGGTGGCTACACCTTC	CASGGQGAGGYTF
TRBJ2-1	.	TRBV11-2	.	TGTGCCAGCAGCTTAGGGTTCGGGCAGCAGTTCTTC	CASSLGFGQQFF
TRBJ2-3	.	TRBV18	.	TGTGCCAGCTCACCACCACAGGGATTGACAGATACGCAGTATTTT	CASSPPQGLTDTQYF
TRBJ1-5	.	TRBV30	.	TGTGCCTGGAGTGAGTTAAGGAGCAATCAGCCCCAGCATTTT	CAWSELRSNQPQHF
TRBJ2-5	.	TRBV5-6	.	TGTGCCAGCAGCTTTCGGACGGGTTGGGGACAAGAGACCCAGTACTTC	CASSFRTGWGQETQYF
TRBJ1-1	TRBD1	TRBV7-2	once	TGTGCCAGCAGCTCTCAGGGGGGGATGAACACTGAAGCTTTCTTT	CASSSQGGMNTEAFF
TRBJ2-5	.	TRBV5-6	.	TGTGCCAGCAGCTCGCGGAGGGCTAGCAGGGAGACCCAGTACTTC	CASSSRRASRETQYF
TRBJ2-7	.	TRBV2	once	TGTGCCAGCAGCCCCGGGTCCTACGAGCAGTACTTC	CASSPGSYEQYF
TRBJ1-3	.	TRBV7-8	once	TGTGCCAGCAGCCTAGTAGGGGGGGCGGGAAACACCATATATTTT	CASSLVGGAGNTIYF
TRBJ2-1	.	TRBV7-2	.	TGTGCCAGCAGCTTAAATAACAATGAGCAGTTCTTC	CASSLNNNEQFF